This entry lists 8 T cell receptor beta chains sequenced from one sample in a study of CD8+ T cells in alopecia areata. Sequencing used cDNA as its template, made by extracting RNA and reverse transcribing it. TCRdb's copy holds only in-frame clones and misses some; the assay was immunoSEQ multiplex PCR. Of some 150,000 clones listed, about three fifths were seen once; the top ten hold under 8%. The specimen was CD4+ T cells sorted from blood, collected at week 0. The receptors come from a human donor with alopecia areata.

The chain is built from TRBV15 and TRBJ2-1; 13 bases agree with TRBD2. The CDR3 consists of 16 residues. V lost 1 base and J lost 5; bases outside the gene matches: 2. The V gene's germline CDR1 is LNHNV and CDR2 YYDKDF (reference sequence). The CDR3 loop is CATSRGGLAGNNEQFF. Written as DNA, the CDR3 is TGTGCCACCAGCAGAGGGGGACTAGCGGGGAACAATGAGCAGTTCTTC. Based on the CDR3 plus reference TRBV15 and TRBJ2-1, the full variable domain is DAMVIQNPRYQVTQFGKPVTLSCSQTLNHNVMYWYQQKSSQAPKLLFHYYDKDFNNEADTPDNFQSRRPNTSFCFLDIRSPGLGDTAMYLCATSRGGLAGNNEQFFGPGTRLTVL.

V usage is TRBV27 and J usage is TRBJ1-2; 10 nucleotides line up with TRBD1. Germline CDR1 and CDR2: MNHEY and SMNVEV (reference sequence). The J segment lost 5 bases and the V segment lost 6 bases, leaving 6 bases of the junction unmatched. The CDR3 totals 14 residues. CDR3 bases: TGTGCCAGCAGGCTGGACAGGGGGGGTTATGGCTACACCTTC. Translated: CASRLDRGGYGYTF.

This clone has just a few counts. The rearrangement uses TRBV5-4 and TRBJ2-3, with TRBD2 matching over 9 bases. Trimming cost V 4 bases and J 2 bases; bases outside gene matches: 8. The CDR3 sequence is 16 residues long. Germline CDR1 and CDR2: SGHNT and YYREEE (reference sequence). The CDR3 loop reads CASSARAGGLTDTQYF. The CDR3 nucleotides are TGTGCCAGCAGCGCCCGAGCGGGGGGACTCACAGATACGCAGTATTTT. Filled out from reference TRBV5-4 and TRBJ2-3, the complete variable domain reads ETGVTQSPTHLIKTRGQQVTLRCSSQSGHNTVSWYQQALGQGPQFIFQYYREEENGRGNFPPRFSGLQFPNYSSELNVNALELDDSALYLCASSARAGGLTDTQYFGPGTRLTVL.

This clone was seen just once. The CDR3 DNA sequence: TGCAGCGTTGAAGATACCGGAAAGGGCGGGTATGGCTACACCTTC. This gives the protein CSVEDTGKGGYGYTF. The chain recombines TRBV29-1 with TRBJ1-2; no firm D call. Germline V CDR1 and CDR2: SQVTM, ANQGSEA. This CDR3 has 15 residues. With 0 bases removed from V and 5 bases from J, the gap between germline ends came to 16 bases.

The DNA of the CDR3 is TGTGCCAGCAGCCCGGCCCTAGCTAACTATGGCTACACCTTC. This gives the protein CASSPALANYGYTF. The chain couples TRBV7-9 to TRBJ1-2; no reliable D call. Germline assignment: CDR1 SEHNR and CDR2 FQNEAQ (reference sequence). The V gene lost 5 bases and the J gene lost 0 bases, with 10 bases spanning the gap. This CDR3 has 14 amino acids.

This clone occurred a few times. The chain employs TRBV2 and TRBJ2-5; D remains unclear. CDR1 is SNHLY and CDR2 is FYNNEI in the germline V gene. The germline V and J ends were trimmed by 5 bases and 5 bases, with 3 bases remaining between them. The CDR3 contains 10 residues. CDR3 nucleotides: TGTGCCAGCAGTAAGGAGACCCAGTACTTC. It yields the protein CASSKETQYF.

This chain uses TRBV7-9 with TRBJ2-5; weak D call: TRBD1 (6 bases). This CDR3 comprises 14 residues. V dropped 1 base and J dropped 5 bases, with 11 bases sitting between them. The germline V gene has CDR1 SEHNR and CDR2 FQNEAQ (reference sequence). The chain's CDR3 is CASSLVGGLETQYF. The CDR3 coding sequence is TGTGCCAGCAGCTTAGTTGGGGGCCTGGAGACCCAGTACTTC.

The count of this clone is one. The CDR3: CASSFGQFFPEQYF. In DNA form, the CDR3 reads TGTGCCAGCAGCTTCGGACAGTTTTTTCCCGAGCAGTACTTC. The rearrangement joins TRBV5-6 to TRBJ2-7, with D possibly TRBD1 on 6 matching bases. Per the germline V gene, CDR1 is SGHDT and CDR2 is YYEEEE. Between the trimmed V and J ends, which lost 2 bases and 6 bases, there was a span of 15 bases. The CDR3 totals 14 residues.